The clone carrying this T cell receptor (beta chain) has only a few counts. The antigen is not known. The sample belongs to a study of T cell repertoires in cytomegalovirus infection. For the study at large: Public TCR beta signatures were indicative of both CMV infection and a matching HLA type.

The ends were cut back, 7 bases at V and 3 bases at J, with 12 bases in the middle. The CDR3 is made up of 13 amino acids. Study observations and caveats: The cumulative frequency of public TCR beta families identified carriers of CMV plus the relevant HLA. Dominating the ex vivo response were TCR beta clonotypes that were CMV-specific and HLA-C-restricted.

In TCRdb, the reads were re-called with MiXCR into one record per CDR3 protein. The sample carries roughly 600,000 distinct CDR3 sequences, roughly a quarter recorded once. The source of this sequence is a human donor in good health (CMV status not recorded). Some clones in this sample may be carry-over from other donors' samples. Sequences were obtained from CD8+ T cells from PBMCs. The V gene is TRBV12-3 or TRBV12-4, the J gene TRBJ2-5; D may be TRBD1 or TRBD2 (7 bases each). CDR3 in amino acids: CASNQGGKETQYF. The CDR3 DNA follows: TGTGCCAGCAATCAGGGGGGGAAAGAGACCCAGTACTTC.